The 30 T cell receptor beta chains in this list originate from one sample, sequenced in a study of PD-1 blockade in classical Hodgkin lymphoma. TCRdb keeps only in-frame clones here, not all; method: immunoSEQ multiplex PCR. The data contain some 90,000 clones, over 90% of them seen just once; the ten biggest clones take up under 3%. Every single patient, without exception, relapsed after autologous stem cell transplantation, and brentuximab vedotin exposure varied. The specimen was peripheral blood mononuclear cells (PBMCs), collected before the second cycle of nivolumab. The receptors here all came from a human donor with classical Hodgkin lymphoma.

This rearrangement joins TRBV30 to TRBJ2-5; TRBD2 aligns across 9 bases. The J call may not be correct, given that the DNA end is closer to TRBJ2-7. The CDR3 consists of 15 residues. CDR1 GTSNPN and CDR2 SVGIG come from the germline V gene (reference sequence). The CDR3 nucleotides read TGTGCCTGGAGTGAAAGGCGGGAGGGCCGGGACGAGCAGTACTTC. Translated: CAWSERREGRDEQYF.

The chain has TRBV14 and TRBJ2-7; D remains unclear. The CDR3 has 12 residues. V was trimmed by 6 bases and J by 6 bases, leaving 12 bases between them. Germline assignment: CDR1 SGHDN and CDR2 FVKESK. This chain's CDR3 is CASREINGEQYF. The CDR3 DNA is TGTGCCAGCAGGGAAATTAATGGCGAGCAGTACTTC.

The V gene is TRBV28, the J gene TRBJ2-3; D call uncertain. Germline values: CDR1 MDHEN, CDR2 SYDVKM. The CDR3 runs to 14 residues. The V end lost 4 bases, the J end lost 1 base, and 9 bases lay between the germline ends. The CDR3 loop reads CASSYQSRTDTQYF. In DNA form, the CDR3 reads TGTGCCAGCAGTTACCAGAGCCGCACAGATACGCAGTATTTT.

This chain links TRBV20-1 with TRBJ1-5; D is unclear. CDR3 length: 11 amino acids. Germline V gives CDR1 DFQATT, CDR2 SNEGSKA (reference sequence). V was trimmed by 1 base and J by 6 bases, leaving 4 bases between them. The CDR3 is CSARAGQPQHF. The CDR3 bases are TGCAGTGCTAGAGCAGGTCAGCCCCAGCATTTT.

This sequence joins TRBV7-8 and TRBJ2-7, with D perhaps matching TRBD2 (5 bases). Germline V CDR1 and CDR2: SGHVS, FQNEAQ. With 5 bases removed from V and 3 bases from J, the gap between germline ends came to 14 bases. The CDR3 totals 14 residues. This CDR3 reads CASSPSTGNYEQYF. The DNA for the CDR3 is TGTGCCAGCAGCCCCTCGACGGGAAACTACGAGCAGTACTTC.

V is TRBV28 and J is TRBJ1-1; possibly TRBD1 for D (5 bases). The V gene lost 1 base and the J gene lost 1 base, with 13 bases spanning the gap. The CDR3 spans 16 residues. Germline CDR1 reads MDHEN; CDR2 reads SYDVKM. The CDR3 DNA reads as TGTGCCAGCAGTTTATTGCACAGGATGGGGAACACTGAAGCTTTCTTT. Translating it yields CASSLLHRMGNTEAFF.

J is TRBJ2-1 and V is TRBV9; D unresolved. V was trimmed by 3 bases and J by 5 bases, leaving 9 bases between them. CDR3 length: 13 amino acids. Germline CDR1 and CDR2: SGDLS and YYNGEE. The CDR3 loop reads CASSAPPHNEQFF. CDR3 DNA: TGTGCCAGCAGCGCCCCCCCACACAATGAGCAGTTCTTC. Drawing the rest from reference TRBV9 and TRBJ2-1, the complete variable domain is DSGVTQTPKHLITATGQRVTLRCSPRSGDLSVYWYQQSLDQGLQFLIQYYNGEERAKGNILERFSAQQFPDLHSELNLSSLELGDSALYFCASSAPPHNEQFFGPGTRLTVL.

The rearrangement links TRBV10-1 to TRBJ1-3; D unclear. The CDR3 extends over 14 amino acids. V lost 2 bases, J lost 0 bases, and 5 bases lay in between. The germline gives CDR1 WNHNN, CDR2 SYGVQD (reference sequence). This CDR3 is CASSERNSGNTIYF. The CDR3 bases are TGCGCCAGCAGTGAGCGTAACTCTGGAAACACCATATATTTT.

The chain recombines TRBV5-4 with TRBJ1-2; 8 nucleotides agree with TRBD1. There are 13 residues in the CDR3. V dropped 4 bases and J dropped 8; count of bases not matched to a gene: 7. Germline CDR1 SGHNT, CDR2 YYREEE (reference sequence). CDR3 in DNA: TGTGCCAGCAGCAAGGACAGGGTGGAAGGCTACACCTTC. Protein: CASSKDRVEGYTF. The full variable domain, with the rest looked up from reference TRBV5-4 and TRBJ1-2, is ETGVTQSPTHLIKTRGQQVTLRCSSQSGHNTVSWYQQALGQGPQFIFQYYREEENGRGNFPPRFSGLQFPNYSSELNVNALELDDSALYLCASSKDRVEGYTFGSGTRLTVV.

The chain uses TRBV27 and TRBJ2-1; no definite D call. CDR3 length: 13 amino acids. Germline V lookup: CDR1 MNHEY, CDR2 SMNVEV (reference sequence). V dropped 6 bases and J dropped 0 bases, with 6 bases sitting between them. As DNA, the CDR3 is TGTGCCAGCAGCTCGAGCTCCTACAATGAGCAGTTCTTC. It translates to CASSSSSYNEQFF.

This chain joins TRBV28 and TRBJ2-7; D is possibly TRBD2 (6 bases). This CDR3 comprises 16 residues. Germline values: CDR1 MDHEN, CDR2 SYDVKM. V was trimmed by 7 bases and J by 2 bases, leaving 21 bases between them. CDR3: CASKGEDGEYPYEQYF. The CDR3 DNA is TGTGCCAGCAAAGGGGAGGACGGGGAATACCCCTACGAGCAGTACTTC.

For the CDR3, the DNA is TGCAGCGTTGACAGCCGGACAATACAGGCTGATGGCTACACCTTC. Residues: CSVDSRTIQADGYTF. The V gene is TRBV29-1, the J gene TRBJ1-2, with D perhaps matching TRBD1 (5 bases). The CDR3 is 15 amino acids. V was pared by 3 bases and J by 6 bases, with 20 bases between. Germline loops: CDR1 SQVTM, CDR2 ANQGSEA.

V is TRBV5-4 and J is TRBJ2-1, with D possibly TRBD2 on 6 matching bases. V was shortened by 1 base and J by 9 bases, with 14 bases between the two germline ends. From germline, CDR1 is SGHNT and CDR2 YYREEE (reference sequence). The CDR3 is 14 residues long. The DNA for the CDR3 is TGTGCCAGCAGCTTGTCCGGGAGAGGCGGTGAGCAGTTCTTC. Translating it yields CASSLSGRGGEQFF.

This chain joins TRBV30 and TRBJ1-5; no clear D. CDR1 and CDR2 (germline): GTSNPN, SVGIG (reference sequence). V was cut by 5 bases and J by 5 bases, with 13 bases left in between. The CDR3 is 13 residues long. The chain's CDR3 is CAWDRGKDQPQHF. The CDR3, as DNA: TGTGCCTGGGACCGAGGGAAGGATCAGCCCCAGCATTTT.

This clone was counted a single time. The CDR3 coding sequence is TGTGCCAGCAGCTCAGGGGGGGGAGAAGCTTTCTTT. This encodes CASSSGGGEAFF. The chain is built from TRBV5-4 and TRBJ1-1, with TRBD1 matching 7 bases. With V trimmed by 3 bases and J by 8 bases, 4 bases remained unmatched. Germline loops: CDR1 SGHNT, CDR2 YYREEE (reference sequence). The CDR3 extends over 12 amino acids.

The chain carries TRBV29-1 and TRBJ2-7; 7 positions match TRBD1. V trimming: 5 bases; J trimming: 3 bases; junction bases outside the gene matches: 7. In germline, CDR1 is SQVTM, CDR2 ANQGSEA. The CDR3 contains 13 residues. As DNA, the CDR3 is TGCAGCGTTAAGGACAGGCTGAACTACGAGCAGTACTTC. Its protein is CSVKDRLNYEQYF.

This clone has a single count. The chain has TRBV19 and TRBJ2-5, with no clear D. The V end lost 4 bases, the J end lost 0 bases, and 0 bases lay between the germline ends. There are 11 residues in the CDR3. CDR1 is LNHDA and CDR2 is SQIVND in the germline V gene (reference sequence). CDR3 sequence (DNA): TGTGCCAGTAGTAACCAAGAGACCCAGTACTTC. Protein sequence: CASSNQETQYF.

The V gene is TRBV20-1, the J gene TRBJ1-2; perhaps TRBD1 as D (5 bases). The V gene lost 3 bases and the J gene lost 7 bases, with 9 bases spanning the gap. From germline, CDR1 is DFQATT and CDR2 SNEGSKA (reference sequence). The CDR3 sequence is 11 residues long. CDR3 region: CSARGVSGYTF. CDR3 bases: TGCAGTGCTAGGGGGGTCAGTGGCTACACCTTC.

This clone was detected only once. V and J are TRBV9 and TRBJ2-5, with D possibly matching TRBD1 (5 bases). The V gene's germline CDR1 is SGDLS and CDR2 YYNGEE. CDR3 length equals 11 residues. With 7 bases removed from V and 9 bases from J, the gap between germline ends came to 13 bases. The CDR3 protein is CASGPLGAQYF. DNA of the CDR3: TGTGCCAGCGGACCTTTAGGGGCCCAGTACTTC.

Note on this clone: Distinct nucleotide sequences in the sample also encode this CDR3. The chain couples TRBV15 to TRBJ1-1; a possible D gene is TRBD1 (5 bases). Germline lookup yields CDR1 LNHNV and CDR2 YYDKDF (reference sequence). V lost 1 base and J lost 2, with 8 bases in between. The CDR3 is made up of 14 amino acids. The DNA of the CDR3 is TGTGCCACCAGCAGAGTAGGGACCAACACTGAAGCTTTCTTT. Protein product: CATSRVGTNTEAFF.

Only a few counts were recorded for this clone. In DNA, the CDR3 is TGTGCCAGCAGCCGGGTCTGGGGTGGCTACACCTTC. It specifies CASSRVWGGYTF. The V and J genes are TRBV28 and TRBJ1-2, with D uncertain. The CDR3 spans 12 residues. Trimming stripped 6 bases from V and 7 bases from J, with 12 bases between. Germline-derived CDR1 and CDR2 are MDHEN and SYDVKM.

This sequence joins TRBV28 and TRBJ2-2; D is possibly TRBD1 (5 bases). V was clipped by 2 bases and J by 0 bases, with 10 bases between them. The CDR3 has 16 amino acids. From germline, CDR1 is MDHEN and CDR2 SYDVKM. The CDR3 is CASSLPQGANTGELFF. CDR3 in DNA: TGTGCCAGCAGTTTACCTCAGGGCGCGAACACCGGGGAGCTGTTTTTT.

The V gene is TRBV15, the J gene TRBJ1-6, with unresolved D. CDR3 length: 14 residues. CDR1 is LNHNV, CDR2 YYDKDF, per germline (reference sequence). The V gene lost 5 bases and the J gene lost 8 bases, with 13 bases spanning the gap. The CDR3 DNA reads as TGTGCCACCAGCCGGCAGAGGACGGATTCACCCCTCCACTTT. It translates to CATSRQRTDSPLHF.

This chain uses TRBV4-2 with TRBJ2-7; 9 bases map to TRBD2. The germline V gene has CDR1 LGHNA and CDR2 YNFKEQ. The junction had 5 bases not matched to a gene; V was cut back by 1 base and J by 4 bases. This CDR3 contains 15 residues. The CDR3 is CASSQGLAELYEQYF. DNA for the CDR3: TGTGCCAGCAGCCAAGGACTAGCGGAACTATACGAGCAGTACTTC.

CDR3 loop: CASSRNGGVSPYNEKLFF. CDR3 sequence (DNA): TGCGCCAGCAGCCGGAACGGGGGGGTCTCACCATATAATGAAAAACTGTTTTTT. V and J are TRBV5-1 and TRBJ1-4, with D possibly matching TRBD1 (5 bases). The CDR3 runs 18 residues. The V gene's germline CDR1 is SGHRS and CDR2 YFSETQ. With 4 bases removed from V and 4 bases from J, the gap between germline ends came to 23 bases.

This chain joins TRBV27 and TRBJ2-1; D may be TRBD1 or TRBD2 (5 bases each). Per germline, CDR1 MNHEY and CDR2 SMNVEV (reference sequence). There are 16 residues in the CDR3. The V gene lost 1 base and the J gene lost 6 bases, with 16 bases spanning the gap. CDR3 sequence (DNA): TGTGCCAGCAGTTTATTTGGGGGAGCCATAATCAATGAGCAGTTCTTC. It translates to CASSLFGGAIINEQFF.

The chain combines TRBV27 with TRBJ2-7; possibly TRBD1 for D (7 bases). This CDR3 comprises 16 residues. Between the trimmed V and J ends, which lost 4 bases and 1 base, there was a span of 17 bases. CDR1 MNHEY and CDR2 SMNVEV come from the germline V gene (reference sequence). The CDR3 protein is CASSSRKTGRSYEQYF. For the CDR3, the DNA is TGTGCCAGCAGTTCCCGAAAGACAGGGAGGTCCTACGAGCAGTACTTC.

The chain combines TRBV28 with TRBJ2-7, with D possibly matching TRBD1 (5 bases). V was clipped by 4 bases and J by 5 bases, with 9 bases between them. Germline V lookup: CDR1 MDHEN, CDR2 SYDVKM. This CDR3 spans 12 amino acids. The CDR3 spells CASSSAGNEQYF. CDR3 sequence (DNA): TGTGCCAGCAGTTCCGCAGGGAACGAGCAGTACTTC. Together with reference TRBV28 and TRBJ2-7, the CDR3 gives the full variable domain: DVKVTQSSRYLVKRTGEKVFLECVQDMDHENMFWYRQDPGLGLRLIYFSYDVKMKEKGDIPEGYSVSREKKERFSLILESASTNQTSMYLCASSSAGNEQYFGPGTRLTVT.

The rearrangement joins TRBV12-1 to TRBJ1-5. TRBV12-1 is a listed pseudogene. This CDR3 has 20 residues. The CDR3 sequence: CASSFTPGLPIIYSNQPQHF. As DNA, the CDR3 is TGTGCCAGCAGCTTCACCCCGGGTCTTCCTATTATTTATAGCAATCAGCCCCAGCATTTT.

This chain links TRBV2 with TRBJ1-3, with a weak D call TRBD1 (5 bases). V was trimmed by 4 bases and J by 3 bases, leaving 13 bases between them. The CDR3 covers 15 residues. In germline, CDR1 is SNHLY, CDR2 FYNNEI. CDR3 bases: TGTGCCAGCAGTGGCGACAGTCTATTTGGAAACACCATATATTTT. Its protein product is CASSGDSLFGNTIYF.